This is a list of T cell receptor beta chains from one sample in a study of cytomegalovirus exposure and HLA in healthy donors. Method: immunoSEQ multiplex PCR; TCRdb's copy keeps in-frame clones and lacks some. The sample shows 150,000 to 200,000 clones, 80% to 85% of them seen only once. The specimen sequenced was PBMCs. These receptors originate from a woman aged 25-40 years in good health and CMV-seronegative. Each CDR3 is given with its conserved first and last residue. A D gene is named only where the DNA matches it firmly. Where a row states a size, it is once, few, many or the class of an expanded clone; other rows omit it.

j_call: TRBJ1-5; d_call: -; clone_size: -; v_call: TRBV5-1; cdr3_aa: CASSPRGGNQPQHF; cdr3_nt: TGCGCCAGCAGCCCCCGCGGAGGAAATCAGCCCCAGCATTTT
j_call: TRBJ2-5; d_call: -; clone_size: -; v_call: TRBV11-2; cdr3_aa: CASSLDRETQYF; cdr3_nt: TGTGCCAGCAGCTTAGATCGGGAGACCCAGTACTTC
j_call: TRBJ1-1; d_call: -; clone_size: -; v_call: TRBV6-1; cdr3_aa: CASSDLSYAAGGTEAFF; cdr3_nt: TGTGCCAGCAGTGATCTATCTTATGCAGCCGGGGGCACTGAAGCTTTCTTT
j_call: TRBJ1-2; d_call: -; clone_size: -; v_call: TRBV27; cdr3_aa: CASSFMGGLLGGYTF; cdr3_nt: TGTGCCAGCAGTTTCATGGGGGGGCTTCTTGGCGGCTACACCTTC
j_call: TRBJ1-2; d_call: TRBD1; clone_size: -; v_call: TRBV30; cdr3_aa: CAWQGVGGYTF; cdr3_nt: TGTGCCTGGCAGGGGGTTGGTGGCTACACCTTC
j_call: TRBJ1-6; d_call: TRBD1; clone_size: -; v_call: TRBV25-1; cdr3_aa: CASRDPLGTGNSPLHF; cdr3_nt: TGTGCCAGCAGGGATCCACTGGGGACAGGGAATTCACCCCTCCACTTT
j_call: TRBJ2-3; d_call: -; clone_size: -; v_call: TRBV10-1; cdr3_aa: CASSDGPDTQYF; cdr3_nt: TGCGCCAGCAGTGATGGCCCAGATACGCAGTATTTT
j_call: TRBJ2-7; d_call: -; clone_size: -; v_call: TRBV5-1; cdr3_aa: CASSPRVAGALGEQYF; cdr3_nt: TGCGCCAGCAGCCCGCGGGTGGCGGGGGCATTGGGCGAGCAGTACTTC
j_call: TRBJ1-2; d_call: -; clone_size: -; v_call: TRBV10-3; cdr3_aa: CAISGESGLYGYTF; cdr3_nt: TGTGCCATCAGTGGGGAGAGCGGACTATATGGCTACACCTTC
j_call: TRBJ2-1; d_call: -; clone_size: -; v_call: TRBV4-1; cdr3_aa: CASSPSHGRGYNEQFF; cdr3_nt: TGCGCCAGCAGCCCTTCACACGGGCGGGGATACAATGAGCAGTTCTTC
j_call: TRBJ2-7; d_call: TRBD1; clone_size: once; v_call: TRBV7-9; cdr3_aa: CASSLRRGTGGIYEQYF; cdr3_nt: TGTGCCAGCAGCTTGAGGAGGGGGACAGGAGGAATATACGAGCAGTACTTC
j_call: TRBJ2-7; d_call: -; clone_size: -; v_call: TRBV10-1; cdr3_aa: CASSDTGSYEQYF; cdr3_nt: TGCGCCAGCAGTGATACCGGGTCCTACGAGCAGTACTTC
j_call: TRBJ1-2; d_call: TRBD1; clone_size: few; v_call: TRBV9; cdr3_aa: CASSVEQGVFYGYTF; cdr3_nt: TGTGCCAGCAGCGTAGAACAGGGGGTTTTCTATGGCTACACCTTC